This T cell receptor (beta chain) was obtained from a study of shared clonotypes between healthy human individuals. In the study overall: Sampling drew on donors who were a couple of women and three men aged 18 to 49. Points from the study as a whole: Against clonotypes common to all four donors, non-shared ones had lower generation probabilities. It was observed that about 5% of naive CD4 clonotypes were shared across several donors.

Negatively enriched CD4+ T cells were divided by CD45RA into naive and memory. Trimming cost V 2 bases and J 3 bases, with 8 bases left between them. Germline V gene data show CDR1 as MNHNY and CDR2 as SVGAGI (reference sequence). This CDR3 has 13 residues. Turning to this clone: No antigen is known for it. The same CDR3 arises from other DNA sequences in this sample as well.

Generated by immunoSEQ multiplex PCR, the TCRdb table keeps only in-frame clones and is missing some. The table has about 1.5 million clones, roughly 96% seen once. This chain joins TRBV6-6 and TRBJ2-7; D uncertain. The origin of this receptor is a man between 25 and 39 years old in good health. Material for sequencing was naive CD4+ T cells sorted from blood. Sample subset: CD45RA+ positively selected. CDR3 loop: CASSYPRSYEQYF. As DNA, the CDR3 is TGTGCCAGCAGTTACCCCCGGAGCTACGAGCAGTACTTC.